This T cell receptor (beta chain) was documented in a study of cytomegalovirus exposure and HLA in healthy donors. This CDR3 spans 13 amino acids. Per the germline V gene, CDR1 is MGHRA and CDR2 is YSYEKL. V lost 0 bases and J lost 9, with 9 bases in between. Amplification used 60 Vbeta primers and 13 Jbeta primers. Clones were read by immunoSEQ multiplex PCR, and TCRdb kept only the in-frame ones, dropping some. This table has about 94,000 clones, 60% to 80% appearing once. To note about this clone: Its antigen is as yet unknown.

General study results and limits: As a later analysis revealed, the rate of TCR association differed by HLA locus, with DRB1 most and HLA-C fewest.

The specimen sequenced was PBMCs. V usage is TRBV4-1 and J usage is TRBJ1-5; no clear D. The TCR was taken from a woman aged 40 to 50 in good health and CMV-seronegative. CDR3 bases: TGCGCCAGCAGCCAAGACGGTTCGCGGCCCCAGCATTTT. Amino acid sequence: CASSQDGSRPQHF.